This TCR beta chain was found in a study of graft-versus-host responses after intestinal transplantation. Study as a whole: The transplants performed in recipients were multivisceral, liver-intestinal, or isolated intestinal. Study results and caveats: Allograft graft-versus-host to host-versus-graft clonal ratios ran high in patients with graft-donor T cell macrochimerism. Marrow from the recipient contained GvH clones, some of which had appeared first in ileum or blood.

Some clones are missing from TCRdb's copy, which holds only in-frame ones; the method was immunoSEQ multiplex PCR. The sample has 100,000 or so clones; about 93% are singletons. On this clone itself: Its antigen is unidentified.

The clonotype comes from a human donor who received an intestinal transplant. Sample: unstimulated CD8+ T cells sorted from spleen or lymph node cells, taken before intestinal transplant.

CDR3 loop: CASSNSGGHDVGTQYF. In DNA, the CDR3 is TGTGCCAGCAGCAATAGCGGGGGGCACGACGTCGGTACGCAGTATTTT. V and J are TRBV7-2 and TRBJ2-3; 10 nucleotides line up with TRBD2. Germline V gene data show CDR1 as SGHTA and CDR2 as FQGNSA. The ends lost 5 bases at V and 8 bases at J; junction bases unmatched: 13. The CDR3 runs 16 residues.